The 32 T cell receptor beta chains presented below share a single source sample, sequenced in a study of cytomegalovirus exposure and HLA in healthy donors. Researchers ran the PCR with 60 Vbeta and 13 Jbeta primers. Clones were read by immunoSEQ multiplex PCR, and TCRdb kept only the in-frame ones, dropping some. The repertoire consists of 150,000 to 200,000 clones, with around four fifths occurring once and the leading ten covering about 0.8%. Sequenced sample: PBMCs. The receptors were sampled from a woman aged 18-29 years in good health and CMV-seronegative.

The chain recombines TRBV11-2 with TRBJ2-5; 7 bases are shared with TRBD2. Germline V lookup: CDR1 SGHAT, CDR2 FQNNGV. The CDR3 totals 15 residues. V was pared by 5 bases and J by 2 bases, with 8 bases of the junction left unmatched. For the CDR3, the DNA is TGTGCCAGCAGCCCTGGCGGGGGAACTCAAGAGACCCAGTACTTC. Its translation: CASSPGGGTQETQYF. The entire variable domain, with the rest obtained from reference TRBV11-2 and TRBJ2-5, is as follows: EAGVAQSPRYKIIEKRQSVAFWCNPISGHATLYWYQQILGQGPKLLIQFQNNGVVDDSQLPKDRFSAERLKGVDSTLKIQPAKLEDSAVYLCASSPGGGTQETQYFGPGTRLLVL.

The genes are TRBV18 and TRBJ2-5; no reliable D call. Germline lookup yields CDR1 KGHSH and CDR2 LQKENI. There are 14 residues in the CDR3. The V end lost 6 bases, the J end lost 0 bases, and 11 bases lay between the germline ends. CDR3 loop: CASSRAADQETQYF. For the CDR3, the DNA is TGTGCCAGCTCGCGCGCCGCGGACCAAGAGACCCAGTACTTC.

The chain recombines TRBV19 with TRBJ2-3, with 8 bases matching TRBD2. Germline V gives CDR1 LNHDA, CDR2 SQIVND (reference sequence). The CDR3 is made up of 14 amino acids. V lost 3 bases to trimming and J lost 5 bases; unmatched junction nucleotides: 4. The CDR3 nucleotides read TGTGCCAGTAGTATCGGGGGGGGCCGAGATACGCAGTATTTT. It encodes CASSIGGGRDTQYF. Complete variable domain (other parts from reference TRBV19 and TRBJ2-3): DGGITQSPKYLFRKEGQNVTLSCEQNLNHDAMYWYRQDPGQGLRLIYYSQIVNDFQKGDIAEGYSVSREKKESFPLTVTSAQKNPTAFYLCASSIGGGRDTQYFGPGTRLTVL.

This clone was seen just once. The rearrangement links TRBV6-4 to TRBJ2-3, with 9 bases matching TRBD2. This CDR3 region has 15 residues. Trimming at V came to 2 bases and at J to 6 bases, leaving 6 bases not matched to a gene. Germline V gene lookup returns CDR1 MRHNA and CDR2 SNTAGT. The CDR3 spells CASSDHSGRGDTQYF. DNA for the CDR3: TGTGCCAGCAGTGACCATAGCGGGAGAGGGGATACGCAGTATTTT.

The genes are TRBV5-1 and TRBJ2-3, with D maybe TRBD2 (5 bases). CDR3 length: 18 amino acids. V dropped 2 bases and J dropped 3 bases, with 22 bases sitting between them. Looked up from germline, CDR1 is SGHRS and CDR2 is YFSETQ. CDR3 protein: CASSFEKWAGMLTDTQYF. Written as DNA, the CDR3 is TGCGCCAGCAGCTTCGAAAAGTGGGCGGGTATGCTTACAGATACGCAGTATTTT.

V usage is TRBV14 and J usage is TRBJ2-5, with D unclear. Germline V gives CDR1 SGHDN, CDR2 FVKESK. The CDR3 runs to 13 residues. The V and J ends lost 4 bases and 5 bases respectively, with 11 bases between them. The CDR3 loop is CASSPRIGETQYF. CDR3 sequence (DNA): TGTGCCAGCAGCCCCCGAATCGGGGAGACCCAGTACTTC.

This clone was picked up a small number of times. The J gene is TRBJ1-4, the V gene TRBV4-1; TRBD1 agrees at 7 bases. V was clipped by 7 bases and J by 4 bases; unmatched bases: 9. Germline CDR1 MGHRA, CDR2 YSYEKL. The CDR3 runs 15 residues. As DNA, the CDR3 is TGCGCCAGCACCCTTTCAGACAGGGTTAATGAAAAACTGTTTTTT. Amino acids: CASTLSDRVNEKLFF.

This chain joins TRBV28 and TRBJ2-5, with TRBD1 matching 9 bases. J lost 5 bases, V lost 5 bases, and 9 bases had no gene match. The CDR3 runs to 15 residues. Germline loops: CDR1 MDHEN, CDR2 SYDVKM. The CDR3 loop is CASSPGTGLGETQYF. CDR3 coding DNA: TGTGCCAGCAGTCCGGGGACAGGGTTGGGGGAGACCCAGTACTTC.

The chain recombines TRBV6-1 with TRBJ2-2, with 8 bases fitting TRBD2. The CDR3 sequence is 18 residues long. V was pared by 3 bases and J by 0 bases, with 9 bases of the junction left unmatched. CDR1 and CDR2 (germline): MNHNS, SASEGT. The CDR3 nucleotides read TGTGCCAGCAGTGATCCCTGGGCCGGGGGGGCGAACACCGGGGAGCTGTTTTTT. Translating gives CASSDPWAGGANTGELFF.

The V gene is TRBV5-1, the J gene TRBJ2-1; 8 nucleotides line up with TRBD2. Germline V lookup: CDR1 SGHRS, CDR2 YFSETQ. The CDR3 consists of 16 residues. V lost 4 bases and J lost 6; bases outside the gene matches: 12. For the CDR3, the DNA is TGCGCCAGCAGCCGAATTAGCGGGACCCTATTCAATGAGCAGTTCTTC. Translated: CASSRISGTLFNEQFF.

The gene calls are TRBV18 and TRBJ1-3; tentatively, D is TRBD1 (5 bases). Trimming took off 2 bases at V and 3 bases at J, with 20 bases between the two ends. Germline CDR1 reads KGHSH; CDR2 reads LQKENI. This CDR3 is built from 18 residues. This CDR3 reads CASSPSYGGMQSGNTIYF. The CDR3 region has the DNA TGTGCCAGCTCACCATCTTACGGGGGTATGCAGAGTGGAAACACCATATATTTT.

The chain carries TRBV7-9 and TRBJ1-2, with TRBD1 as a possible D gene (6 bases). Trimming removed 1 base at V and 2 bases at J, with 8 bases between. Germline V gives CDR1 SEHNR, CDR2 FQNEAQ (reference sequence). The CDR3 runs to 14 residues. CDR3 sequence reads: CASSLGQGNYGYTF. CDR3 in DNA: TGTGCCAGCAGCTTAGGCCAGGGGAACTATGGCTACACCTTC.

The V call is TRBV5-1, the J call TRBJ1-1; D is unresolved. Trimming left V 3 bases short and J 1 base short, with 10 bases between. CDR3 size: 14 residues. Germline lookup yields CDR1 SGHRS and CDR2 YFSETQ. The CDR3 protein is CASSWSDGNTEAFF. Written as DNA, the CDR3 is TGCGCCAGCAGCTGGAGCGACGGGAACACTGAAGCTTTCTTT.

This rearrangement joins TRBV9 to TRBJ2-3, with D possibly being TRBD2 (5 bases). The V gene lost 0 bases and the J gene lost 6 bases, with 17 bases spanning the gap. The CDR3 has 16 amino acids. Germline loops: CDR1 SGDLS, CDR2 YYNGEE. As DNA, the CDR3 is TGTGCCAGCAGCGTAGAAGCGGCCTCCTCGTGGGATACGCAGTATTTT. Translated, it gives CASSVEAASSWDTQYF.

By sample share, this clone is medium-sized. The chain carries TRBV7-6 and TRBJ1-4; 8 bases line up with TRBD1. The CDR3 has 15 residues. Germline V gene lookup returns CDR1 SGHVS and CDR2 FNYEAQ. With 5 bases clipped from V and 7 bases from J, the junction kept 9 bases outside the gene matches. The CDR3 DNA follows: TGTGCCAGCAGCCCCCAACAGGGGGGGGTTGAAAAACTGTTTTTT. This encodes CASSPQQGGVEKLFF.

The rearrangement links TRBV6-5 to TRBJ1-2, with 9 bases fitting TRBD1. CDR3 size: 12 residues. Losses at the gene ends were 9 bases for V and 3 bases for J; bases not matched to a gene: 2. Per the germline V gene, CDR1 is MNHEY and CDR2 is SVGAGI. The CDR3 loop is CASWTGDYGYTF. CDR3 DNA sequence: TGTGCCAGTTGGACAGGGGACTATGGCTACACCTTC.

The V gene is TRBV27, the J gene TRBJ1-5; the match to TRBD1 covers 7 bases. The CDR3 spans 14 residues. After removal of 6 bases from V and 0 bases from J, the junction contained 2 bases not matched to a gene. In germline, CDR1 is MNHEY, CDR2 SMNVEV (reference sequence). The DNA of the CDR3 is TGTGCCAGCAGAACAGGGGATAGCAATCAGCCCCAGCATTTT. Protein product: CASRTGDSNQPQHF.

V gene TRBV2 combines with J gene TRBJ2-7; 7 nucleotides agree with TRBD1. Germline loops: CDR1 SNHLY, CDR2 FYNNEI. Unmatched junction bases numbered 7, after V lost 8 bases and J lost 3 bases. The CDR3 length is 13 residues. The CDR3 region has the DNA TGTGCCAGCCGACAGGGACAACGCTACGAGCAGTACTTC. Amino acids: CASRQGQRYEQYF.

V and J are TRBV5-1 and TRBJ1-6, with D perhaps TRBD1 (6 bases). CDR3 size: 18 residues. V lost 0 bases and J 0 bases, leaving 13 bases between the germline ends. CDR1 is SGHRS and CDR2 is YFSETQ in the germline V gene. The CDR3 nucleotides read TGCGCCAGCAGCTTGGAACCGAGACAGGACTCCTATAATTCACCCCTCCACTTT. This encodes CASSLEPRQDSYNSPLHF.

The V and J genes are TRBV30 and TRBJ2-7; the match to TRBD1 covers 9 bases. With V trimmed by 3 bases and J by 4 bases, 1 base remained unmatched. The germline V gene has CDR1 GTSNPN and CDR2 SVGIG (reference sequence). The length of the CDR3 is 12 residues. The chain's CDR3 is CAWSGQGYEQYF. The DNA for the CDR3 is TGTGCCTGGAGCGGACAGGGGTACGAGCAGTACTTC.

CDR3: CASSSTIKTAQNQPQHF. In DNA, the CDR3 is TGTGCCAGCAGCTCAACAATTAAGACAGCACAAAATCAGCCCCAGCATTTT. The chain employs TRBV7-9 and TRBJ1-5; possibly TRBD1 for D (5 bases). The germline V and J ends were trimmed by 4 bases and 4 bases, with 20 bases remaining between them. Germline loops: CDR1 SEHNR, CDR2 FQNEAQ (reference sequence). The CDR3 contains 17 residues.

The chain couples TRBV7-6 to TRBJ2-3, with D maybe TRBD2 (6 bases). V was trimmed by 5 bases and J by 4 bases, leaving 16 bases between them. The CDR3 loop spans 15 amino acids. CDR1 and CDR2 (germline): SGHVS, FNYEAQ. In DNA form, the CDR3 reads TGTGCCAGCAGCCTGGGACCGGGGGTGCCAGATACGCAGTATTTT. It codes for CASSLGPGVPDTQYF.

The chain joins TRBV9 to TRBJ2-5, with D perhaps matching TRBD2 (6 bases). Germline loops: CDR1 SGDLS, CDR2 YYNGEE. The germline V and J ends were trimmed by 2 bases and 5 bases, with 10 bases remaining between them. The CDR3 loop spans 13 amino acids. DNA for the CDR3: TGTGCCAGCAGCGTCTATGGGAGGGAGACCCAGTACTTC. It translates to CASSVYGRETQYF.

V usage is TRBV7-8 and J usage is TRBJ1-1; unclear D gene. Germline V CDR1 and CDR2: SGHVS, FQNEAQ. Between the trimmed V and J ends, which lost 1 base and 2 bases, there was a span of 8 bases. This CDR3 is built from 14 residues. As DNA, the CDR3 is TGTGCCAGCAGCTTAGGGGCAGAAAACACTGAAGCTTTCTTT. This translates into CASSLGAENTEAFF. Full variable domain (rest looked up from reference TRBV7-8 and TRBJ1-1): GAGVSQSPRYKVAKRGQDVALRCDPISGHVSLFWYQQALGQGPEFLTYFQNEAQLDKSGLPSDRFFAERPEGSVSTLKIQRTQQEDSAVYLCASSLGAENTEAFFGQGTRLTVV.

This clone showed up just a few times. This same CDR3 is encoded by further DNA sequences in the sample. The CDR3 loop reads CAWGLPLGGQFF. CDR3 nucleotides: TGTGCCTGGGGCCTCCCACTAGGTGGGCAGTTCTTC. V gene TRBV30 combines with J gene TRBJ2-1, with D possibly matching TRBD2 (5 bases). From germline, CDR1 is GTSNPN and CDR2 SVGIG (reference sequence). The CDR3 has 12 residues. Trimming took 5 bases from V and 12 from J, leaving 17 bases between them.

The chain recombines TRBV6-4 with TRBJ2-1, with D hard to call. The germline V and J ends were trimmed by 5 bases and 5 bases, with 10 bases remaining between them. Looked up from germline, CDR1 is MRHNA and CDR2 is SNTAGT. The CDR3 spans 13 residues. The CDR3 is CASSLEVHNEQFF. CDR3 bases: TGTGCCAGCAGTCTCGAGGTCCACAATGAGCAGTTCTTC.

The V and J genes are TRBV19 and TRBJ2-2; 15 bases fit TRBD2. The CDR3 length is 18 residues. Germline lookup yields CDR1 LNHDA and CDR2 SQIVND (reference sequence). The V segment lost 4 bases and the J segment 0 bases; nucleotides outside the gene matches: 3. The CDR3 DNA reads TGTGCCAGTAGTAAAGGACTAGCGGGGGGGTCGAACACCGGGGAGCTGTTTTTT. Translated, it gives CASSKGLAGGSNTGELFF.

CDR3 DNA sequence: TGTGCCAGCAGTGAAATTAGCGGGAGTACCAATGAGCAGTTCTTC. Amino acid sequence: CASSEISGSTNEQFF. The chain is built from TRBV6-1 and TRBJ2-1, with 9 bases aligning to TRBD2. Trimming took 2 bases from V and 6 from J; bases not matched to a gene: 5. There are 15 residues in the CDR3. CDR1 and CDR2 from the germline V gene are MNHNS and SASEGT.

The chain links TRBV7-2 to TRBJ2-5; a possible D gene is TRBD2 (6 bases). V lost 3 bases and J lost 7, with 15 bases in between. This CDR3 has 14 amino acids. Germline-derived CDR1 and CDR2 are SGHTA and FQGNSA. The CDR3 loop is CASSFRSSDGTQYF. In DNA form, the CDR3 reads TGTGCCAGCAGCTTCAGGTCTAGCGACGGGACCCAGTACTTC. Combining the CDR3 with reference TRBV7-2 and TRBJ2-5 gives the whole variable domain GAGVSQSPSNKVTEKGKDVELRCDPISGHTALYWYRQSLGQGLEFLIYFQGNSAPDKSGLPSDRFSAERTGGSVSTLTIQRTQQEDSAVYLCASSFRSSDGTQYFGPGTRLLVL.

V gene TRBV7-3 combines with J gene TRBJ1-1; D may be TRBD1 (5 bases). The length of the CDR3 is 14 residues. The germline gives CDR1 SGHTA, CDR2 FQGTGA. V dropped 3 bases and J dropped 0 bases, with 8 bases sitting between them. CDR3 residues: CASSLGLMNTEAFF. In DNA form, the CDR3 reads TGTGCCAGCAGCTTGGGACTTATGAACACTGAAGCTTTCTTT.

The rearrangement joins TRBV5-8 to TRBJ1-2; D gene ambiguous. Germline-derived CDR1 and CDR2 are SGHTS and YDEGEE. The CDR3 runs to 16 residues. V was trimmed by 4 bases and J by 4 bases, leaving 20 bases between them. The CDR3 reads CASSQPVAGVLYGYTF. In DNA, the CDR3 is TGTGCCAGCAGCCAACCCGTCGCCGGGGTCCTCTATGGCTACACCTTC.

The chain uses TRBV13 and TRBJ2-5; TRBD2 might be the D (6 bases). This CDR3 spans 16 amino acids. V lost 0 bases to trimming and J lost 5 bases, with 16 bases between them. Germline-derived CDR1 and CDR2 are PRHDT and FYEKMQ (reference sequence). The CDR3 nucleotides are TGTGCCAGCAGCTTAGGCACAGGACTAAGGTTTGAGACCCAGTACTTC. Translated, it gives CASSLGTGLRFETQYF.